This entry concerns a single T cell receptor (beta chain). Its cognate antigen is unknown. This entry is derived from a study of OX40 agonist ivuxolimab in advanced cancers. The wider study: Intravenous ivuxolimab at 0.01 to 10 mg/kg was given to patients every 2 weeks.

Notes on the study in general: Still undetermined is the antigen specificity of the expanded peripheral T cells. Expanded clones belonging to CD8+ T cells outnumbered, on average, those of CD4+.

Assay used: immunoSEQ multiplex PCR; TCRdb lists only in-frame clones, some missing. The repertoire has approximately 91,000 clones, 87% of them found once; the top ten carry under 0.55%. Individuals having autoimmune disease history or systemic immunosuppression were not enrolled. Per the germline V gene, CDR1 is SGHRS and CDR2 is YFSETQ. CDR3 length: 13 residues. Deletions cut 0 bases from V and 4 bases from J, with 5 bases between. The chain combines TRBV5-1 with TRBJ2-1; no firm D call. The sequencing used CD4+ or CD8+ T cells sorted from blood, collected in a trial of the OX40 agonist ivuxolimab. The source of this sequence is an adult with an advanced solid tumor such as melanoma, head and neck, liver or kidney cancer. The CDR3 sequence is CASSLDTYNEQFF. Here the CDR3 DNA reads TGCGCCAGCAGCTTGGATACTTACAATGAGCAGTTCTTC.